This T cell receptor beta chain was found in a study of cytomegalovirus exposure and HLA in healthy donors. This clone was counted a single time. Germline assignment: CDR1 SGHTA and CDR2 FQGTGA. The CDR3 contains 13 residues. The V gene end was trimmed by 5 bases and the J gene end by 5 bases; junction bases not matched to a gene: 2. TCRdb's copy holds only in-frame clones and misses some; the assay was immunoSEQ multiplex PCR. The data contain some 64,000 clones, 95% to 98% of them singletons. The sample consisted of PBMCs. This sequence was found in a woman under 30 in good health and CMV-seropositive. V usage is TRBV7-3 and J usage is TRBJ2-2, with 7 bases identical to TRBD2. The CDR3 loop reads CASSRAGTGELFF. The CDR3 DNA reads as TGTGCCAGCAGCCGAGCGGGGACCGGGGAGCTGTTTTTT.